These 14 T cell receptor beta chains originate from one sample sequenced in a study of blood T cell repertoires in COVID-19 (dated by TCRdb to about 2020). Library preparation was by the immunoSEQ multiplex PCR assay. TCRdb's version of the immuneACCESS table is confined to in-frame rearrangements and falls short of the full clone set. An unresolved V gene accounts for under half of the shortfall where checked; the remainder is of unknown origin. The sample table contains 230,000 or so clones; only one count was recorded for around 83% of them. Together, the top ten hold 1.4% of the sample. The sequenced sample consisted of peripheral blood. These receptors all come from a woman in her 40s who had recovered from COVID-19.

This clone showed up just a few times. The chain has TRBV6-2 or TRBV6-3 and TRBJ1-6; D is ambiguous. The CDR3 is 15 residues long. V lost 2 bases and J lost 4, with 9 bases in between. The V gene's germline CDR1 is MNHEY and CDR2 SVGEGT. CDR3 DNA sequence: TGTGCCAGCAGTTACCTCGTCCGGTATAATTCACCCCTCCACTTT. It is translated as CASSYLVRYNSPLHF.

The V gene is TRBV19, the J gene TRBJ1-6, with D unresolved. The length of the CDR3 is 16 residues. Germline V gene data show CDR1 as LNHDA and CDR2 as SQIVND (reference sequence). Trimming shortened V by 1 base and J by 6 bases, and 13 bases separated the two germline ends. CDR3 loop: CASSIVQAVGNSPLHF. CDR3 coding DNA: TGTGCCAGTAGTATAGTCCAGGCTGTGGGTAATTCACCCCTCCACTTT.

The chain couples TRBV13 to TRBJ2-3; TRBD2 is a possible D gene (5 bases). From germline, CDR1 is PRHDT and CDR2 FYEKMQ (reference sequence). The CDR3 consists of 12 residues. V was trimmed by 7 bases and J by 3 bases, leaving 8 bases between them. This CDR3 is CASNRGTDTQYF. In DNA form, the CDR3 reads TGTGCCAGCAACCGAGGGACAGATACGCAGTATTTT.

This sequence joins TRBV6-2 or TRBV6-3 and TRBJ2-3; tentatively, D is TRBD1 (5 bases). The germline gives CDR1 MNHEY, CDR2 SVGEGT. Trimming shortened V by 0 bases and J by 2 bases, and 12 bases separated the two germline ends. The CDR3 has 16 residues. The DNA for the CDR3 is TGTGCCAGCAGTTACTCCGCGACAGATCACACAGATACGCAGTATTTT. Its protein is CASSYSATDHTDTQYF.

The chain joins TRBV4-3 to TRBJ1-4; D remains unclear. Trimming took off 1 base at V and 3 bases at J, with 12 bases between the two ends. The CDR3 has 16 residues. The germline CDR1 and CDR2 sequences are LGHNA and YSLEER. The CDR3 sequence: CASSQAVGSSNEKLFF. CDR3 in DNA: TGCGCCAGCAGCCAAGCTGTTGGGAGTTCTAATGAAAAACTGTTTTTT.

This clone was found a few times. V and J are TRBV27 and TRBJ1-3; D unresolved. Germline values: CDR1 MNHEY, CDR2 SMNVEV (reference sequence). This CDR3 is built from 14 residues. V lost 4 bases, J lost 4 bases, and 11 bases lay in between. In DNA form, the CDR3 reads TGTGCCAGCAGTTCCGGACTGGGAGGAAACACCATATATTTT. Protein product: CASSSGLGGNTIYF.

There are a few counts of this clone. V gene TRBV6-2 or TRBV6-3 combines with J gene TRBJ1-5; TRBD1 matches at 9 bases. Trimming cost V 5 bases and J 7 bases; bases outside gene matches: 9. This CDR3 has 15 amino acids. Germline lookup yields CDR1 MNHEY and CDR2 SVGEGT. This CDR3 reads CASSIAGTGNQPQHF. The CDR3 region has the DNA TGTGCCAGCAGTATAGCCGGGACAGGGAACCAGCCCCAGCATTTT.

The genes are TRBV9 and TRBJ2-5, with unresolved D. The CDR3 has 14 residues. Per the germline V gene, CDR1 is SGDLS and CDR2 is YYNGEE. V shed 1 base and J shed 5 bases, with 12 bases lying between them. The CDR3 reads CASSVNTRVETQYF. As DNA, the CDR3 is TGTGCCAGCAGCGTAAATACGCGAGTGGAGACCCAGTACTTC.

This chain uses TRBV16 with TRBJ1-1; weak D call: TRBD1 (5 bases). Between the trimmed V and J ends, which lost 4 bases and 1 base, there was a span of 16 bases. This CDR3 contains 16 residues. Germline CDR1 and CDR2: KGHSY and FQNENV. For the CDR3, the DNA is TGTGCCAGCAGCCCCCACCGAAGGGGCCAGAACACTGAAGCTTTCTTT. It is translated as CASSPHRRGQNTEAFF. The complete variable domain, with remaining parts taken from reference TRBV16 and TRBJ1-1, reads GEEVAQTPKHLVRGEGQKAKLYCAPIKGHSYVFWYQQVLKNEFKFLISFQNENVFDETGMPKERFSAKCLPNSPCSLEIQATKLEDSAVYFCASSPHRRGQNTEAFFGQGTRLTVV.

This sequence joins TRBV5-1 and TRBJ2-5; TRBD2 matches at 9 bases. The germline gives CDR1 SGHRS, CDR2 YFSETQ. V gave up 4 bases and J gave up 4 bases; unmatched junction bases: 5. This CDR3 has 14 residues. The CDR3 nucleotides are TGCGCCAGCAGCGGACTAGCGTTAGGAGAGACCCAGTACTTC. Its protein is CASSGLALGETQYF. Supplemented by reference TRBV5-1 and TRBJ2-5, the full variable domain reads KAGVTQTPRYLIKTRGQQVTLSCSPISGHRSVSWYQQTPGQGLQFLFEYFSETQRNKGNFPGRFSGRQFSNSRSEMNVSTLELGDSALYLCASSGLALGETQYFGPGTRLLVL.

The rearrangement links TRBV5-1 to TRBJ1-2, with 8 bases matching TRBD1. Germline V gene data show CDR1 as SGHRS and CDR2 as YFSETQ. The CDR3 totals 15 residues. The ends lost 4 bases at V and 4 bases at J; junction bases unmatched: 9. The CDR3 loop reads CASSEGTGVFYGYTF. The DNA of the CDR3 is TGCGCCAGCAGCGAGGGGACAGGAGTCTTCTATGGCTACACCTTC.

This clone occurred a few times. The genes are TRBV6-5 and TRBJ1-1, with 9 positions matching TRBD1. CDR1 is MNHEY, CDR2 SVGAGI, per germline. J gave up 3 bases and V 6 bases, and 2 bases lay outside the gene matches. The CDR3 is made up of 13 amino acids. CDR3 coding DNA: TGTGCCAGCAGCTGGACAGGGGACACTGAAGCTTTCTTT. Translated, it gives CASSWTGDTEAFF.

The gene calls are TRBV2 and TRBJ2-3; no clear D gene. Germline CDR1 is SNHLY and CDR2 is FYNNEI. V was clipped by 4 bases and J by 4 bases, with 15 bases between them. This CDR3 has 15 residues. CDR3 residues: CASSGFSLIADTQYF. The DNA for the CDR3 is TGTGCCAGCAGTGGGTTCTCCCTGATAGCAGATACGCAGTATTTT.

This chain links TRBV5-6 with TRBJ2-1; unclear D gene. Trimming pared 1 base from V and 0 bases from J, leaving 8 bases between. CDR1 is SGHDT and CDR2 is YYEEEE in the germline V gene. This CDR3 has 15 amino acids. The CDR3 is CASSLPRHSYNEQFF. The CDR3, as DNA: TGTGCCAGCAGCTTGCCTAGGCACTCCTACAATGAGCAGTTCTTC.